Included here is one TCR beta chain sequence, with context. Its target is not known. These data originate in a study of radiation and T cells in renal cell carcinoma. The length of the CDR3 is 16 residues. In germline, CDR1 is MRHNA, CDR2 SNTAGT. J lost 2 bases, V lost 1 base, and 4 bases had no gene match. General study results and limits: No pretreatment tumor biopsies were available for baseline clonotypes.

The time point: blood 4 weeks post-SBRT, at nephrectomy. Described treatment: 15 Gy SBRT to primary tumor, nephrectomy 4 weeks later. Nephrectomy followed 15 Gy stereotactic body radiation by 4 weeks. Clear cell pathology was present in this patient's renal cell carcinoma. The method was immunoSEQ multiplex PCR; TCRdb's version includes in-frame clones alone and lacks a portion of them. The top ten clones hold roughly 30% of a sample with 40,000 to 50,000 clones, roughly 80% of them seen once. The rearrangement links TRBV6-4 to TRBJ2-5, with TRBD1 matching 10 bases. The source is a woman in her 70s with renal cell carcinoma. The sequenced sample was blood, obtained from a patient whose treatment included radiotherapy and nephrectomy. For the CDR3, the DNA is TGTGCCAGCAGTGACTACAGGGACAGGGGTCAAGAGACCCAGTACTTC. It yields the protein CASSDYRDRGQETQYF.